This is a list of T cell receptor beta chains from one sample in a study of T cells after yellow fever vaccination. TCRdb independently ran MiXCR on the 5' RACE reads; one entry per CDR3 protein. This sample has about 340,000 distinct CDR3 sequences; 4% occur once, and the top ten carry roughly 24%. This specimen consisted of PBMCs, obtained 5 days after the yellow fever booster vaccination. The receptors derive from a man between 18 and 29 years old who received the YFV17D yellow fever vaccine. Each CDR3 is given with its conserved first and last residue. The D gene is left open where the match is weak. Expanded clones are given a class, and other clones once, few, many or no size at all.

CDR3: CASSPVTGPVGYTF
DNA: TGTGCCAGCAGCCCAGTGACAGGCCCGGTTGGCTACACCTTC
J: TRBJ1-2
V: TRBV5-6
D: -
size: -

CDR3: CASSSLGYSPGRALHF
DNA: TGTGCCAGCAGTTCCCTCGGGTATTCGCCGGGTAGGGCCCTCCACTTT
J: TRBJ1-6
V: TRBV12-3/TRBV12-4
D: -
size: many

CDR3: CASSPTSGGAKNIQYF
DNA: TGTGCCAGCAGCCCGACTAGCGGGGGGGCCAAAAACATTCAGTACTTC
J: TRBJ2-4
V: TRBV3-1
D: TRBD2
size: many

CDR3: CASSLEGLLVRRRANYGYTF
DNA: TGTGCCAGCAGCTTGGAAGGATTACTCGTTCGGAGGCGCGCTAACTATGGCTACACCTTC
J: TRBJ1-2
V: TRBV7-8
D: -
size: many

CDR3: CASSLGTPFHRTGNTIYF
DNA: TGTGCCAGCAGCTTAGGAACACCTTTTCACCGGACTGGAAACACCATATATTTT
J: TRBJ1-3
V: TRBV7-2
D: -
size: -

CDR3: CASHPVGAWAGELFF
DNA: TGTGCCAGCCACCCGGTGGGGGCTTGGGCCGGGGAGCTGTTTTTT
J: TRBJ2-2
V: TRBV6-2/TRBV6-3
D: -
size: -

CDR3: CASSLRATYEQYF
DNA: TGTGCCAGCAGCCTCCGGGCCACCTACGAGCAGTACTTC
J: TRBJ2-7
V: TRBV4-2
D: -
size: few

CDR3: CASSLGQGAYNSPLHF
DNA: TGTGCCAGCAGTTTAGGGCAGGGGGCCTATAATTCACCCCTCCACTTT
J: TRBJ1-6
V: TRBV12-3/TRBV12-4
D: TRBD1
size: few

CDR3: CASSPGTSWDEQFF
DNA: TGTGCCAGCTCACCCGGGACTAGCTGGGATGAGCAGTTCTTC
J: TRBJ2-1
V: TRBV18
D: TRBD2
size: -

CDR3: CSAAIGGGNYGYTF
DNA: TGCAGTGCCGCCATTGGGGGGGGTAACTATGGCTACACCTTC
J: TRBJ1-2
V: TRBV20-1
D: -
size: few